A selection of T cell receptor beta chains follows, all from one sample in a study of OX40 agonist ivuxolimab in advanced cancers. Clones were read by immunoSEQ multiplex PCR, and TCRdb kept only the in-frame ones, dropping some. The sample holds more than 100,000 clones; 93% are singletons and the top ten take 0.15% to 0.19%. Sequenced here: CD4+ or CD8+ T cells sorted from blood, sampled in a trial of the OX40 agonist ivuxolimab. These receptors were collected from an adult with an advanced solid tumor such as melanoma, head and neck, liver or kidney cancer. Both conserved end residues are part of each CDR3. The D gene is left open where the match is weak. Clone size, where shown, is once, few, many, or a class for clones that have expanded.

d_call: -; j_call: TRBJ1-1; v_call: TRBV19; clone_size: -; cdr3_nt: TGTGCCAGTAGTATTAGGGGGACTGAAGCTTTCTTT; cdr3_aa: CASSIRGTEAFF
d_call: -; j_call: TRBJ1-5; v_call: TRBV18; clone_size: -; cdr3_nt: TGTGCCAGCTCCAGGACCGGGACGGCGGATCAGCCCCAGCATTTT; cdr3_aa: CASSRTGTADQPQHF
d_call: -; j_call: TRBJ1-2; v_call: TRBV6-1; clone_size: -; cdr3_nt: TGTGCCAGCAGTTCGTTCCAGACGGCCTTC; cdr3_aa: CASSSFQTAF
d_call: -; j_call: TRBJ2-7; v_call: TRBV9; clone_size: -; cdr3_nt: TGTGCCAGCAGCCCCGGACAATTTGCAGGCCACGAGCAGTACTTC; cdr3_aa: CASSPGQFAGHEQYF
d_call: -; j_call: TRBJ1-3; v_call: TRBV7-2; clone_size: -; cdr3_nt: TGTGCCAGCAGCTTAAGTTTTGAGCCTGGAAACACCATATATTTT; cdr3_aa: CASSLSFEPGNTIYF
d_call: -; j_call: TRBJ1-2; v_call: TRBV7-6; clone_size: -; cdr3_nt: TGTGCCAGCAGCTTGGATTCCCGAGCGGGCTACACCTTC; cdr3_aa: CASSLDSRAGYTF
d_call: -; j_call: TRBJ2-3; v_call: TRBV9; clone_size: -; cdr3_nt: TGTGCCAGCAGCGTAGCCGGGGCAGGAGCCACAGATACGCAGTATTTT; cdr3_aa: CASSVAGAGATDTQYF
d_call: -; j_call: TRBJ2-5; v_call: TRBV7-9; clone_size: once; cdr3_nt: TGTGCCAGCAGGGTAGACAGACTCCAAGAGACCCAGTACTTC; cdr3_aa: CASRVDRLQETQYF
d_call: -; j_call: TRBJ1-2; v_call: TRBV28; clone_size: -; cdr3_nt: TGTGCCAGCAGTTCCGGGACGGACCTTTCGAGAGGCTACACCTTC; cdr3_aa: CASSSGTDLSRGYTF
d_call: -; j_call: TRBJ1-1; v_call: TRBV30; clone_size: -; cdr3_nt: TGTGCCTGGAGAAACGTGGCGAACACTGAAGCTTTCTTT; cdr3_aa: CAWRNVANTEAFF
d_call: -; j_call: TRBJ2-3; v_call: TRBV10-3; clone_size: -; cdr3_nt: TGTGCCATCAGTGAGGATTACTACACAGATACGCAGTATTTT; cdr3_aa: CAISEDYYTDTQYF
d_call: -; j_call: TRBJ2-3; v_call: TRBV6-1; clone_size: -; cdr3_nt: TGTGCCAGCATGAGCACAGATACGCAGTATTTT; cdr3_aa: CASMSTDTQYF
d_call: TRBD2; j_call: TRBJ2-5; v_call: TRBV5-1; clone_size: -; cdr3_nt: TGCGCCAGCAGCCAAGGGACTAGCGGGGGGGCCAGAGAGACCCAGTACTTC; cdr3_aa: CASSQGTSGGARETQYF
d_call: TRBD1; j_call: TRBJ1-2; v_call: TRBV29-1; clone_size: -; cdr3_nt: TGCAGTTCCAAACAGGGGAATGGCTACACCTTC; cdr3_aa: CSSKQGNGYTF
d_call: -; j_call: TRBJ2-7; v_call: TRBV28; clone_size: -; cdr3_nt: TGTGCCAGCAGTTTAAGGGGTCTCGGAGGGGACGAGCAGTACTTC; cdr3_aa: CASSLRGLGGDEQYF
d_call: -; j_call: TRBJ1-1; v_call: TRBV4-1; clone_size: -; cdr3_nt: TGCGCCAGCAGCCAAGGGCTCTCGGGAGTAAGAAGGGCTTTCTTT; cdr3_aa: CASSQGLSGVRRAFF
d_call: TRBD1; j_call: TRBJ2-5; v_call: TRBV12-5; clone_size: -; cdr3_nt: TGTGCTAGTGGTTTGGTAGCCGGACAGGGCCAGACCCAGTACTTC; cdr3_aa: CASGLVAGQGQTQYF
d_call: -; j_call: TRBJ2-3; v_call: TRBV6-6; clone_size: -; cdr3_nt: TGTGCCAGCAGCCCAGGACTGGCAGGCTACACAGATACGCAGTATTTT; cdr3_aa: CASSPGLAGYTDTQYF
d_call: -; j_call: TRBJ2-1; v_call: TRBV6-5; clone_size: -; cdr3_nt: TGTGCCAGCAGTCGGGGCTACAATGAGCAGTTCTTC; cdr3_aa: CASSRGYNEQFF
d_call: -; j_call: TRBJ2-4; v_call: TRBV4-2; clone_size: -; cdr3_nt: TGTGCCAGCAGCCAAGAGGTCGCGCGAGCCAAAAACATTCAGTACTTC; cdr3_aa: CASSQEVARAKNIQYF
d_call: -; j_call: TRBJ1-5; v_call: TRBV19; clone_size: -; cdr3_nt: TGTGCCAGTAGGGACGGTTATAGCAATCAGCCCCAGCATTTT; cdr3_aa: CASRDGYSNQPQHF
d_call: -; j_call: TRBJ1-3; v_call: TRBV28; clone_size: -; cdr3_nt: TGTGCCAGCAGTTATAGCAGGGTCAGCTCTGGAAACACCATATATTTT; cdr3_aa: CASSYSRVSSGNTIYF
d_call: -; j_call: TRBJ1-4; v_call: TRBV28; clone_size: -; cdr3_nt: TGTGCCAGCAGTTTGGAGACACCCCCGAAAAAACTGTTTTTT; cdr3_aa: CASSLETPPKKLFF
d_call: TRBD2; j_call: TRBJ2-3; v_call: TRBV18; clone_size: -; cdr3_nt: TGTGCCAGCTCACCCCTCCTGACTAGCGGATCCAAAAATACGCAGTATTTT; cdr3_aa: CASSPLLTSGSKNTQYF